This T cell receptor beta chain derives from a study of blood T cell repertoires in COVID-19. Study-wide context: Samples representing acute and convalescent COVID-19 were sourced from the United States, Italy and Spain.

V was trimmed by 2 bases and J by 1 base, leaving 6 bases between them. CDR1 is MNHEY and CDR2 is SVGEGT in the germline V gene. The CDR3 totals 14 residues. Per the authors' pipeline: Reference gene primer amplification gave nucleated cell count estimates. Assay used: immunoSEQ multiplex PCR; TCRdb lists only in-frame clones, some missing. That table supplies the V and J calls and clone size; D and trimming were determined from the DNA. The table has roughly 43,000 clones, 88% seen once; the top ten hold more than 4.5%. This TCR came from a human donor in a cohort sampled during active COVID-19. The chain combines TRBV6-2 or TRBV6-3 with TRBJ1-5; no definite D call. Sequences were obtained from peripheral blood. This CDR3 is CASSYGLSNQPQHF. The DNA of the CDR3 is TGTGCCAGCAGTTACGGACTAAGCAATCAGCCCCAGCATTTT.